These 20 T cell receptor beta chains came from one sample sequenced in a study of graft-versus-host responses after intestinal transplantation. No cognate antigen is known for these TCRs. Some clones are missing from TCRdb's copy, which holds only in-frame ones; the method was immunoSEQ multiplex PCR. The profile shows some 48,000 clones, 90% to 95% of them singletons. Material: unstimulated CD8+ T cells sorted from spleen or lymph node cells, obtained before transplant. The receptors stem from a human donor who was the organ donor for an intestinal transplant.

The chain carries TRBV13 and TRBJ1-1; TRBD1 is a possible D gene (5 bases). Germline CDR1 is PRHDT and CDR2 is FYEKMQ (reference sequence). This CDR3 contains 14 residues. Trimming took off 5 bases at V and 5 bases at J, with 15 bases between the two ends. The CDR3 loop reads CASSQGVGGTEAFF. The CDR3 region has the DNA TGTGCCAGCAGCCAAGGGGTCGGGGGGACTGAAGCTTTCTTT.

The V gene is TRBV4-2, the J gene TRBJ1-5; the match to TRBD1 covers 7 bases. Unmatched junction bases numbered 4, after V lost 1 base and J lost 4 bases. CDR3 length: 15 residues. CDR1 is LGHNA and CDR2 is YNFKEQ in the germline V gene. The DNA of the CDR3 is TGTGCCAGCAGCCAAGTGGAGGGGGCTAATCAGCCCCAGCATTTT. Translated, it gives CASSQVEGANQPQHF.

The V call is TRBV28, the J call TRBJ1-1, with TRBD1 matching 7 bases. Germline V gene sequence: CDR1 MDHEN, CDR2 SYDVKM. J was trimmed by 1 base and V by 8 bases; bases with no gene match: 4. The CDR3 has 13 amino acids. CDR3 sequence: CASFGDRNTEAFF. DNA of the CDR3: TGTGCCAGCTTTGGGGACAGGAACACTGAAGCTTTCTTT. Based on the CDR3 plus reference TRBV28 and TRBJ1-1, the full variable domain is DVKVTQSSRYLVKRTGEKVFLECVQDMDHENMFWYRQDPGLGLRLIYFSYDVKMKEKGDIPEGYSVSREKKERFSLILESASTNQTSMYLCASFGDRNTEAFFGQGTRLTVV.

This rearrangement joins TRBV4-1 to TRBJ2-7; D is unclear. CDR3 length: 16 amino acids. V shed 1 base and J shed 4 bases, with 17 bases lying between them. From germline, CDR1 is MGHRA and CDR2 YSYEKL. The CDR3 is CASSQVDTAVYYEQYF. CDR3 nucleotide sequence: TGCGCCAGCAGCCAAGTAGATACCGCGGTGTATTACGAGCAGTACTTC.

This clone was counted a few times. This chain uses TRBV2 with TRBJ1-5; D remains unclear. This CDR3 has 14 residues. Looked up from germline, CDR1 is SNHLY and CDR2 is FYNNEI. V gave up 3 bases and J gave up 5 bases, with 11 bases separating them. The CDR3: CASSDVGSDQPQHF. The CDR3 bases are TGTGCCAGCAGTGATGTGGGCTCGGATCAGCCCCAGCATTTT.

V and J are TRBV27 and TRBJ1-1, with 7 bases fitting TRBD1. The CDR3 contains 15 residues. J was trimmed by 1 base and V by 6 bases; bases with no gene match: 8. Germline loops: CDR1 MNHEY, CDR2 SMNVEV (reference sequence). CDR3 DNA sequence: TGTGCCAGCAGGAAGCCGGGACAGACGAACACTGAAGCTTTCTTT. This sequence encodes CASRKPGQTNTEAFF.

The count of this clone is one. This chain joins TRBV5-1 and TRBJ2-6; no reliable D call. V lost 7 bases, J lost 5 bases, and 25 bases lay in between. The CDR3 consists of 18 residues. Per germline, CDR1 SGHRS and CDR2 YFSETQ. Written as DNA, the CDR3 is TGCGCCAGCTGTACCGAATCCGGTTCACAAAGTCGGGCCAACGTCCTGACTTTC. It specifies CASCTESGSQSRANVLTF.

As DNA, the CDR3 is TGTGCCAGCAGTCCCCCCAACAGGGTCTACAATGAGCAGTTCTTC. It translates to CASSPPNRVYNEQFF. The gene calls are TRBV25-1 and TRBJ2-1; D possibly corresponds to TRBD1 (6 bases). Trimming stripped 5 bases from V and 3 bases from J, with 14 bases between. The CDR3 covers 15 residues. CDR1 and CDR2 from the germline V gene are MGHDK and SYGVNS.

The gene calls are TRBV11-3 and TRBJ2-2; D is undetermined. The CDR3 covers 15 residues. V lost 4 bases, J lost 5 bases, and 14 bases lay in between. CDR1 SGHNT and CDR2 YENEEA come from the germline V gene. CDR3 sequence (DNA): TGTGCCAGCAGCTCCAAGGACCTAAGGACCGGGGAGCTGTTTTTT. Protein: CASSSKDLRTGELFF.

This chain links TRBV6-5 with TRBJ1-2; no clear D gene. Germline V gene lookup returns CDR1 MNHEY and CDR2 SVGAGI. The CDR3 runs 13 residues. Trimming left V 7 bases short and J 0 bases short, with 9 bases between. CDR3 protein: CASKGGTNYGYTF. CDR3 nucleotide sequence: TGTGCCAGCAAAGGAGGAACTAACTATGGCTACACCTTC.

In this sample, this clone turned up once. This rearrangement joins TRBV29-1 to TRBJ1-1; 11 positions match TRBD1. This CDR3 is 14 amino acids long. V gave up 4 bases and J gave up 4 bases; unmatched junction bases: 5. Germline values: CDR1 SQVTM, CDR2 ANQGSEA. CDR3 sequence: CSVVTGTGGTEAFF. The CDR3 DNA reads TGCAGCGTTGTGACGGGGACAGGGGGCACTGAAGCTTTCTTT.

The chain uses TRBV4-2 and TRBJ2-3; D is perhaps TRBD2 (7 bases). With 1 base removed from V and 2 bases from J, the gap between germline ends came to 10 bases. The CDR3 extends over 15 amino acids. Per the germline V gene, CDR1 is LGHNA and CDR2 is YNFKEQ. DNA of the CDR3: TGTGCCAGCAGCCAAGGTCGGGGGGCCACAGATACGCAGTATTTT. It is translated as CASSQGRGATDTQYF.

This chain uses TRBV6-5 with TRBJ1-1; D is unclear. Trimming stripped 0 bases from V and 0 bases from J, with 5 bases between. Germline V gives CDR1 MNHEY, CDR2 SVGAGI. The length of the CDR3 is 14 residues. CDR3: CASSYSGLNTEAFF. The CDR3 DNA reads as TGTGCCAGCAGTTACTCTGGACTGAACACTGAAGCTTTCTTT.

CDR3 loop: CASSSGRVSSGANVLTF. The CDR3 region has the DNA TGTGCCAGCAGTTCTGGCAGGGTTAGCTCTGGGGCCAACGTCCTGACTTTC. V is TRBV28 and J is TRBJ2-6; a possible D gene is TRBD1 (5 bases). The CDR3 loop spans 17 amino acids. In germline, CDR1 is MDHEN, CDR2 SYDVKM. V lost 4 bases, J lost 0 bases, and 13 bases lay in between.

The chain combines TRBV19 with TRBJ1-2; TRBD1 is a possible D gene (6 bases). Looked up from germline, CDR1 is LNHDA and CDR2 is SQIVND (reference sequence). This CDR3 has 16 amino acids. The ends were cut back, 5 bases at V and 0 bases at J, with 16 bases in the middle. The CDR3 here is CASSPRYGQTNYGYTF. The DNA for the CDR3 is TGTGCCAGTAGTCCCCGTTACGGACAGACTAACTATGGCTACACCTTC.

The V gene is TRBV27, the J gene TRBJ1-5; weak D call: TRBD1 (6 bases). Germline V gene lookup returns CDR1 MNHEY and CDR2 SMNVEV (reference sequence). Trimming took 5 bases from V and 9 from J, leaving 11 bases between them. The CDR3 has 12 residues. The CDR3 DNA sequence: TGTGCCAGCAGTGTAGGGGGGGGGCCCCAGCATTTT. Protein sequence: CASSVGGGPQHF.

This clone was seen once. V usage is TRBV14 and J usage is TRBJ1-4; 7 bases are a match to TRBD1. Trimming took 6 bases from V and 8 from J; bases not matched to a gene: 9. Germline lookup yields CDR1 SGHDN and CDR2 FVKESK. CDR3 length: 14 residues. Here the CDR3 DNA reads TGTGCCAGCAGTCCGACAGGGTACAGCGAAAAACTGTTTTTT. Amino acid sequence: CASSPTGYSEKLFF.

This rearrangement joins TRBV19 to TRBJ1-3, with a possible D match to TRBD1 (5 bases). Germline-derived CDR1 and CDR2 are LNHDA and SQIVND (reference sequence). V was trimmed by 4 bases and J by 0 bases, leaving 10 bases between them. The CDR3 covers 15 residues. Here the CDR3 reads CASSTYGTSGNTIYF. CDR3 nucleotides: TGTGCCAGTAGTACCTACGGGACCTCTGGAAACACCATATATTTT.

The chain has TRBV5-6 and TRBJ2-3; TRBD1 or TRBD2 may be the D gene (5 bases each). The germline V gene has CDR1 SGHDT and CDR2 YYEEEE. Trimming stripped 5 bases from V and 2 bases from J, with 15 bases between. This CDR3 comprises 15 residues. The CDR3 loop reads CASSNIRDPTDTQYF. The CDR3 bases are TGTGCCAGCAGTAACATCCGGGACCCCACAGATACGCAGTATTTT. Full variable domain (outside the CDR3, taken from reference TRBV5-6 and TRBJ2-3): DAGVTQSPTHLIKTRGQQVTLRCSPKSGHDTVSWYQQALGQGPQFIFQYYEEEERQRGNFPDRFSGHQFPNYSSELNVNALLLGDSALYLCASSNIRDPTDTQYFGPGTRLTVL.

The chain has TRBV9 and TRBJ2-7, with D perhaps assigned TRBD1 or TRBD2 (6 bases each). From germline, CDR1 is SGDLS and CDR2 YYNGEE. With 0 bases removed from V and 3 bases from J, the gap between germline ends came to 13 bases. This CDR3 is 15 amino acids long. CDR3 DNA: TGTGCCAGCAGCGTAGAGCGACAGGAGGGCTACGAGCAGTACTTC. Amino acid sequence: CASSVERQEGYEQYF.